One sample yielded the 13 T cell receptor beta chains listed below, sequenced in a study of human T cells and chemical hapten exposure. TCRdb recomputed calls from the RACE reads with MiXCR, one row per CDR3 protein. The data hold tens of thousands of distinct CDR3 sequences, with about 9% observed a single time. Time point meaning: pre-sensitization, week 0. The treatment: therapeutic diphenylcyclopropenone sensitization with weekly scalp DPC. The sequences come from whole blood, collected in connection with sensitization to the hapten diphenylcyclopropenone (DPC). All receptors come from a woman aged 40-49 years with alopecia areata. Some clones in this sample may be carry-over from other donors' samples.

This clonotype was picked up many times. J is TRBJ2-1 and V is TRBV30, with 7 bases lining up with TRBD2. Unmatched junction bases numbered 2, after V lost 8 bases and J lost 4 bases. The CDR3 consists of 11 residues. In germline, CDR1 is GTSNPN, CDR2 SVGIG (reference sequence). DNA of the CDR3: TGTGCCGGGGGGGGGTACAATGAGCAGTTCTTC. It encodes CAGGGYNEQFF.

A few counts support this clonotype. The chain links TRBV5-1 to TRBJ1-2, with 8 bases that match TRBD1. Germline V gives CDR1 SGHRS, CDR2 YFSETQ. CDR3 length equals 15 residues. Trimming removed 3 bases from V and 4 bases from J; junction bases left unmatched: 8. The CDR3 protein is CASSSDNRGSYGYTF. The CDR3 bases are TGCGCCAGCAGCTCGGACAACAGGGGGTCCTATGGCTACACCTTC.

There are many counts of this clonotype. The J gene is TRBJ2-7, the V gene TRBV4-2, with 9 positions matching TRBD1. J gave up 6 bases and V 2 bases, and 5 bases lay outside the gene matches. Germline CDR1 reads LGHNA; CDR2 reads YNFKEQ. The CDR3 runs to 14 residues. This CDR3 reads CASSQPGQGPEQYF. The CDR3 DNA reads as TGTGCCAGCAGCCAACCGGGACAGGGTCCCGAGCAGTACTTC.

This clonotype came up many times. The rearrangement links TRBV5-1 to TRBJ1-5, with D possibly matching TRBD1 (5 bases). The length of the CDR3 is 17 residues. Trimming left V 2 bases short and J 3 bases short, with 18 bases between. Per germline, CDR1 SGHRS and CDR2 YFSETQ. CDR3 sequence (DNA): TGCGCCAGCAGCTTAGAACCCTCCGGGACCTACAATCAGCCCCAGCATTTT. Amino acids: CASSLEPSGTYNQPQHF.

V gene TRBV6-5 combines with J gene TRBJ2-2; 7 bases are a match to TRBD1. CDR1 MNHEY and CDR2 SVGAGI come from the germline V gene. The CDR3 length is 18 residues. With 6 bases clipped from V and 2 bases from J, the junction kept 15 bases outside the gene matches. This CDR3 reads CASSSLPPGQINTGELFF. The DNA of the CDR3 is TGTGCCAGCAGCAGCCTCCCGCCGGGACAGATCAACACCGGGGAGCTGTTTTTT.

The V call is TRBV13, the J call TRBJ1-6; no definite D call. The germline V and J ends were trimmed by 4 bases and 0 bases, with 7 bases remaining between them. CDR1 is PRHDT, CDR2 FYEKMQ, per germline (reference sequence). This CDR3 comprises 15 residues. CDR3 amino acids: CASSSRSSYNSPLHF. The CDR3 DNA sequence: TGTGCCAGCAGCTCCCGGAGCTCCTATAATTCACCCCTCCACTTT.

J is TRBJ2-3 and V is TRBV4-2; the D gene is possibly TRBD1 (5 bases). CDR1 is LGHNA and CDR2 is YNFKEQ in the germline V gene. The V end was cut by 0 bases, the J end by 2 bases, with 9 bases between. The CDR3 contains 15 residues. CDR3 sequence (DNA): TGTGCCAGCAGCCAAGAAACGGACAACACAGATACGCAGTATTTT. Protein sequence: CASSQETDNTDTQYF.

This clonotype came up a few times. The chain combines TRBV5-1 with TRBJ1-1, with 10 bases that match TRBD1. From germline, CDR1 is SGHRS and CDR2 YFSETQ. V was clipped by 3 bases and J by 2 bases; unmatched bases: 7. The CDR3 length is 16 residues. CDR3 residues: CASSWGPTGGNTEAFF. The CDR3 region has the DNA TGCGCCAGCAGCTGGGGTCCGACAGGGGGCAACACTGAAGCTTTCTTT.

The sample holds many counts of this clonotype. The chain employs TRBV5-1 and TRBJ2-7, with D tentatively TRBD1 (6 bases). Germline lookup yields CDR1 SGHRS and CDR2 YFSETQ. With 1 base removed from V and 2 bases from J, the gap between germline ends came to 7 bases. The CDR3 has 13 residues. This CDR3 reads CASSLRDTYEQYF. The DNA of the CDR3 is TGCGCCAGCAGCTTGCGGGACACCTACGAGCAGTACTTC.

This clonotype was seen a handful of times. The chain has TRBV29-1 and TRBJ2-7; 10 positions agree with TRBD2. Germline V gene data show CDR1 as SQVTM and CDR2 as ANQGSEA. This CDR3 has 13 residues. The V gene end was trimmed by 4 bases and the J gene end by 4 bases; junction bases not matched to a gene: 4. Written as DNA, the CDR3 is TGCAGCGTTGCACTAGCGGGGACTTACGAGCAGTACTTC. Residues: CSVALAGTYEQYF.

At least ten counts were recorded for this clonotype. In DNA form, the CDR3 reads TGTGCCAGCAGTTTACAGGGTATAGGGTCCTACGAGCAGTACTTC. Its protein is CASSLQGIGSYEQYF. The gene calls are TRBV28 and TRBJ2-7, with D maybe TRBD1 (5 bases). V dropped 2 bases and J dropped 1 base, with 12 bases sitting between them. Germline-derived CDR1 and CDR2 are MDHEN and SYDVKM. The CDR3 has 15 residues.

The rearrangement links TRBV7-2 to TRBJ1-1; D unresolved. CDR1 is SGHTA, CDR2 FQGNSA, per germline. With 1 base removed from V and 3 bases from J, the gap between germline ends came to 12 bases. The CDR3 runs 15 residues. The CDR3 coding sequence is TGTGCCAGCAGCTTAGGCTCGACAACTTACACTGAAGCTTTCTTT. Its protein is CASSLGSTTYTEAFF.

This clonotype was observed a few times. The chain combines TRBV15 with TRBJ1-1; D not certain. The CDR3 runs 17 residues. Germline V gene data show CDR1 as LNHNV and CDR2 as YYDKDF (reference sequence). V was pared by 0 bases and J by 0 bases, with 14 bases between. CDR3 nucleotides: TGTGCCACCAGCAGAGATTGGGGTGGCTCATTGAACACTGAAGCTTTCTTT. Protein product: CATSRDWGGSLNTEAFF. Supplemented by reference TRBV15 and TRBJ1-1, the full variable domain reads DAMVIQNPRYQVTQFGKPVTLSCSQTLNHNVMYWYQQKSSQAPKLLFHYYDKDFNNEADTPDNFQSRRPNTSFCFLDIRSPGLGDTAMYLCATSRDWGGSLNTEAFFGQGTRLTVV.